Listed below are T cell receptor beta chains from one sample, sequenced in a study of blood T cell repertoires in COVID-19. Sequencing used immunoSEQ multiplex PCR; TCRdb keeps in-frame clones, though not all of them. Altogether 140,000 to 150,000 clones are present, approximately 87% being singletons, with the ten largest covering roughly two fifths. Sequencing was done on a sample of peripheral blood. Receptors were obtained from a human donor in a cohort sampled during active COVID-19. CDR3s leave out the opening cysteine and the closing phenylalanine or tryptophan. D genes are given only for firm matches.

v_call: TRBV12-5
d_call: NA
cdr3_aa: ASGLSSEETQY

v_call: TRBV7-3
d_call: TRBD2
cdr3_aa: ASSLGSGRASFNEQF

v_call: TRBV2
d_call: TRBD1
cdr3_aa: ASGLTGSTSWARTDTQY

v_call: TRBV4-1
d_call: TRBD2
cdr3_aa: ASSQDTPYSGGAYEQY

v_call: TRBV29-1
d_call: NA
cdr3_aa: SVDPGGMGYT

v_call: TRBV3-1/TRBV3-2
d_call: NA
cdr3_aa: ASSPWDGREVRGKQY

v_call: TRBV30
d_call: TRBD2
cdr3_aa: AWTRLAGVGETQY

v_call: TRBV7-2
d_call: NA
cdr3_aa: ASSLARQGTPRDYGYT

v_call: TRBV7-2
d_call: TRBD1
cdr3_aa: ATENSQGTGYT

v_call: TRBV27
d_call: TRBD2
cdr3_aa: ASSRLAGPYEQY

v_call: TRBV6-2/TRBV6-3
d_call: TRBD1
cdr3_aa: ASSRDRARYT

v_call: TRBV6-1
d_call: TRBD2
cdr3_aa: ASSENGRQETQY

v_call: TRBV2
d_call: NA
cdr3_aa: ASSQRSGNTEAF

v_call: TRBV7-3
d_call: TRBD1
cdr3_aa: ASSPQGQGIDGYT

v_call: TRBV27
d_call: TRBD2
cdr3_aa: ASSLILAGGPGELF

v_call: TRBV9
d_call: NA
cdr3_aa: ASSVGGNNYGYT

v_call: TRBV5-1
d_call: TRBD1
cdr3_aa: ASSLTRGPQETQY

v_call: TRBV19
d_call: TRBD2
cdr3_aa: ASSPGTLGGDEQF

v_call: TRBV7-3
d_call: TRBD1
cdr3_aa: ASSRETGLKLF

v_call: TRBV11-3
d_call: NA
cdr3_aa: ASSSRTQGATDTQY

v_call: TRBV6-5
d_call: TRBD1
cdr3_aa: ASSYRGQYYGYT

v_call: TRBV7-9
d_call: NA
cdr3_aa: ASSLSPPLANYGYT

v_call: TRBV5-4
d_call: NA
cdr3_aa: ASSLGAEPDYNEQF

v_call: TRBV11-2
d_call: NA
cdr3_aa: ASSLALYNEQF

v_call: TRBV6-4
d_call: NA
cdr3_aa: ASRKSGGAGEAF

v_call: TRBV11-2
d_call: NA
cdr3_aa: ASSLTGPIAGELF

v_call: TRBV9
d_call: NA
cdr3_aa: ASSGGRAGNYGYT